This T cell receptor beta chain derives from a study of blood T cell repertoires in COVID-19. Profiled with immunoSEQ multiplex PCR; TCRdb holds only in-frame clones, not every one. The profile shows about 150,000 clones, around four fifths of them singletons. V lost 7 bases and J lost 5, with 9 bases in between. CDR1 SQVTM and CDR2 ANQGSEA come from the germline V gene. There are 11 residues in the CDR3. Cohorts were assigned according to the clinical history that participants reported. In its sample, this clone was seen a few times. Sequenced sample: PBMCs or T cells enriched from blood (not recorded which). This chain joins TRBV29-1 and TRBJ2-1; weak D call: TRBD2 (5 bases). The receptor was derived from a woman between 45 and 60 years old who had recovered from COVID-19. The chain's CDR3 is CSGDGDNEQFF. The CDR3, as DNA: TGCAGCGGTGACGGGGACAATGAGCAGTTCTTC.